The 19 T cell receptor beta chains presented below share a single source sample, sequenced in a study of Graves' ophthalmopathy and Graves' hyperthyroidism. From RNA, the CDR3 regions of TCR beta chains were amplified and sequenced. HTBI primers were used in a first-round RT-PCR, which preceded a second-round multiplex PCR. TCRdb recomputed calls from the multiplex PCR reads with MiXCR, one row per CDR3 protein. The sample yields under 350,000 distinct CDR3 sequences, about 17% seen once. The specimen sequenced was peripheral blood. The receptors stem from an adult man with Graves' ophthalmopathy.

This clonotype has a count of ten or more. The V and J genes are TRBV13 and TRBJ2-2; no firm D call. V was shortened by 4 bases and J by 0 bases, with 6 bases between the two germline ends. The CDR3 has 14 amino acids. Germline V CDR1 and CDR2: PRHDT, FYEKMQ (reference sequence). The DNA for the CDR3 is TGTGCCAGCAGCTCTTCATCGAACACCGGGGAGCTGTTTTTT. Residues: CASSSSSNTGELFF.

This clonotype was seen ten or more times. The chain couples TRBV5-1 to TRBJ2-7; TRBD1 is a possible D gene (6 bases). Germline CDR1 reads SGHRS; CDR2 reads YFSETQ. This CDR3 region has 14 residues. Trimming stripped 4 bases from V and 1 base from J, with 12 bases between. The CDR3 protein is CASSRQDRSYEQYF. CDR3 DNA sequence: TGCGCCAGCAGCCGTCAGGACAGATCCTACGAGCAGTACTTC.

The chain is built from TRBV24-1 and TRBJ1-1; D is perhaps TRBD1 (5 bases). In germline, CDR1 is KGHDR, CDR2 SFDVKD. The CDR3 has 13 amino acids. V was pared by 2 bases and J by 3 bases, with 6 bases between. The CDR3 bases are TGTGCCACCAGTGATTGGGGGGACACTGAAGCTTTCTTT. Its translation is CATSDWGDTEAFF.

As for this clonotype: One end of the junction fails to match germline, which may point to a read error. This sequence joins TRBV12-3 or TRBV12-4 and TRBJ1-2; TRBD1 might be the D (5 bases). The CDR3 contains 13 residues. CDR3 bases: TGTACCAGCAGATTCGGGGCGGGGGTCGGCTACACCTTC. Amino acid sequence: CTSRFGAGVGYTF.

This clonotype was counted at least ten times. This chain joins TRBV28 and TRBJ2-5; D perhaps matches TRBD2 (6 bases). CDR1 is MDHEN and CDR2 is SYDVKM in the germline V gene. V was cut by 7 bases and J by 3 bases, with 12 bases left in between. There are 13 residues in the CDR3. The CDR3 sequence is CASMYGGKETQYF. CDR3 nucleotide sequence: TGTGCCAGCATGTACGGGGGAAAAGAGACCCAGTACTTC.

This clonotype was counted at least ten times. The chain carries TRBV6-1 and TRBJ1-5; D call uncertain. Germline assignment: CDR1 MNHNS and CDR2 SASEGT. V lost 4 bases to trimming and J lost 7 bases, with 14 bases between them. The CDR3 has 14 amino acids. CDR3 nucleotide sequence: TGTGCCAGCAGTGTCCGGGAGTCAGTGCAGCCCCAGCATTTT. Translation gives CASSVRESVQPQHF.

This clonotype was counted many times. The rearrangement links TRBV7-2 to TRBJ1-2; TRBD1 agrees at 8 bases. With 2 bases clipped from V and 7 bases from J, the junction kept 6 bases outside the gene matches. The CDR3 totals 14 residues. CDR1 and CDR2 from the germline V gene are SGHTA and FQGNSA. This CDR3 reads CASSLFQGAIGYTF. CDR3 nucleotide sequence: TGTGCCAGCAGCTTATTCCAGGGGGCAATTGGCTACACCTTC. The full variable domain, in which reference TRBV7-2 and TRBJ1-2 provide the parts outside the CDR3, is GAGVSQSPSNKVTEKGKDVELRCDPISGHTALYWYRQSLGQGLEFLIYFQGNSAPDKSGLPSDRFSAERTGGSVSTLTIQRTQQEDSAVYLCASSLFQGAIGYTFGSGTRLTVV.

In this sample, this clonotype turned up many times. The CDR3 sequence: CSVVEGGYEQYF. The CDR3 region has the DNA TGCAGCGTTGTTGAGGGAGGTTACGAGCAGTACTTC. The rearrangement joins TRBV29-1 to TRBJ2-7; D is perhaps TRBD2 (6 bases). The CDR3 is 12 residues long. Germline lookup yields CDR1 SQVTM and CDR2 ANQGSEA. V was clipped by 4 bases and J by 4 bases, with 11 bases between them.

This clonotype was observed at least ten times. The chain couples TRBV14 to TRBJ1-1; 8 positions match TRBD1. The length of the CDR3 is 16 residues. J gave up 1 base and V 5 bases, and 9 bases lay outside the gene matches. CDR1 and CDR2 (germline): SGHDN, FVKESK. The CDR3 DNA follows: TGTGCCAGCAGCAAACAGGGGGGCTCGTGGAACACTGAAGCTTTCTTT. Protein product: CASSKQGGSWNTEAFF.

In its sample, this clonotype was seen many times. The chain recombines TRBV24-1 with TRBJ1-3, with unresolved D. CDR1 is KGHDR, CDR2 SFDVKD, per germline. Between the trimmed V and J ends, which lost 2 bases and 1 base, there was a span of 8 bases. The CDR3 runs 15 residues. The CDR3 region has the DNA TGTGCCACCAGTGATTCGAGGGCATCTGGAAACACCATATATTTT. This sequence encodes CATSDSRASGNTIYF.

Ten or more counts support this clonotype. The chain couples TRBV3-1 to TRBJ2-5; TRBD2 agrees at 10 bases. Looked up from germline, CDR1 is LGHDT and CDR2 is YNNKEL (reference sequence). With V trimmed by 3 bases and J by 1 base, 2 bases remained unmatched. The CDR3 is 15 residues long. CDR3 amino acids: CASSQWTSGQETQYF. CDR3 coding DNA: TGTGCCAGCAGCCAGTGGACTAGCGGCCAAGAGACCCAGTACTTC.

There are many counts of this clonotype. The chain recombines TRBV12-3 or TRBV12-4 with TRBJ2-5, with 9 positions matching TRBD2. The CDR3 runs 18 residues. Trimming removed 4 bases from V and 5 bases from J; junction bases left unmatched: 17. The CDR3 sequence is CASSSVLGGRALGETQYF. The DNA of the CDR3 is TGTGCCAGCAGTTCAGTCCTGGGCGGGAGGGCCCTTGGGGAGACCCAGTACTTC.

This clonotype was counted many times. The rearrangement uses TRBV28 and TRBJ2-7; D is perhaps TRBD1 (6 bases). CDR3 length: 14 residues. Germline CDR1 reads MDHEN; CDR2 reads SYDVKM. The germline V and J ends were trimmed by 3 bases and 2 bases, with 11 bases remaining between them. The CDR3 sequence: CASSFGTGPYEQYF. CDR3 DNA: TGTGCCAGCAGTTTTGGTACAGGGCCCTACGAGCAGTACTTC. Together with reference TRBV28 and TRBJ2-7, the CDR3 gives the full variable domain: DVKVTQSSRYLVKRTGEKVFLECVQDMDHENMFWYRQDPGLGLRLIYFSYDVKMKEKGDIPEGYSVSREKKERFSLILESASTNQTSMYLCASSFGTGPYEQYFGPGTRLTVT.

The V and J genes are TRBV6-1 and TRBJ2-7, with D possibly matching TRBD1 (6 bases). Germline CDR1 is MNHNS and CDR2 is SASEGT. There are 15 residues in the CDR3. Trimming shortened V by 5 bases and J by 5 bases, and 19 bases separated the two germline ends. The CDR3 DNA follows: TGTGCCAGCAGTCAAAAGACCGGGACAACCCACGAGCAGTACTTC. Its translation is CASSQKTGTTHEQYF.

This clonotype was observed once. The chain uses TRBV19 and TRBJ2-7; 8 nucleotides agree with TRBD1. The CDR3 has 13 amino acids. The V and J ends lost 6 bases and 6 bases, in that order; junction bases with no gene match: 7. Germline values: CDR1 LNHDA, CDR2 SQIVND (reference sequence). As DNA, the CDR3 is TGTGCCAGTAGAAACCAGGGGGCCCGCGAGCAGTACTTC. Its protein product is CASRNQGAREQYF.

This clonotype was counted many times. The rearrangement joins TRBV6-2 or TRBV6-3 to TRBJ2-5, with D uncertain. The CDR3 runs 15 residues. Germline CDR1 and CDR2: MNHEY and SVGEGT. The V gene lost 2 bases and the J gene lost 2 bases, with 12 bases spanning the gap. CDR3 in amino acids: CASSYGPTTQETQYF. CDR3 nucleotides: TGTGCCAGCAGTTACGGCCCCACAACGCAAGAGACCCAGTACTTC.

This clonotype has ten or more counts. The genes are TRBV20-1 and TRBJ1-3; D is unresolved. This CDR3 has 14 residues. In germline, CDR1 is DFQATT, CDR2 SNEGSKA (reference sequence). Trimming took off 4 bases at V and 0 bases at J, with 10 bases between the two ends. The CDR3 nucleotides are TGCAGTGCTACGCCGGAAGTCTCTGGAAACACCATATATTTT. Translated, it gives CSATPEVSGNTIYF.

This clonotype was counted many times. The chain has TRBV24-1 and TRBJ1-1; TRBD1 is a possible D gene (5 bases). The germline V gene has CDR1 KGHDR and CDR2 SFDVKD. The CDR3 has 14 amino acids. V lost 2 bases and J 3 bases, leaving 9 bases between the germline ends. This chain's CDR3 is CATSDWGGDTEAFF. The CDR3 DNA reads as TGTGCCACCAGTGATTGGGGGGGAGACACTGAAGCTTTCTTT.

There are many counts of this clonotype. This chain joins TRBV7-2 and TRBJ2-7; tentatively, D is TRBD2 (5 bases). Trimming removed 4 bases at V and 6 bases at J, with 19 bases between. This CDR3 has 15 residues. Per germline, CDR1 SGHTA and CDR2 FQGNSA. CDR3 DNA: TGTGCCAGCAGCTCCCCCCGGGATCCCCTCCGCGAGCAGTACTTC. Its protein product is CASSSPRDPLREQYF.